Listed here are 17 T cell receptor beta chains from one sample, sequenced in a study of blood T cell repertoires in COVID-19. Measured with immunoSEQ multiplex PCR; TCRdb has only the in-frame clones, and not every one. The sample includes roughly 260,000 clones, about 89% of them seen just once. Sequenced: PBMCs or T cells enriched from blood (not recorded which). The source of these receptors is a woman aged 18-29 years who had recovered from COVID-19.

This chain links TRBV4-3 with TRBJ2-3; 11 positions match TRBD2. The germline gives CDR1 LGHNA, CDR2 YSLEER. Germline trimming cut 5 bases from V and 4 bases from J; bases unmatched to any gene: 8. The CDR3 is 16 residues long. CDR3 bases: TGCGCCAGCAGCTTAGCGGGGGGGAAAATTGCAGATACGCAGTATTTT. Residues: CASSLAGGKIADTQYF.

This chain uses TRBV6-1 with TRBJ1-5; D is ambiguous. Germline CDR1 is MNHNS and CDR2 is SASEGT. This CDR3 is built from 15 residues. V was shortened by 0 bases and J by 0 bases, with 6 bases between the two germline ends. The CDR3 spells CASSEALYSNQPQHF. CDR3 coding DNA: TGTGCCAGCAGTGAAGCCTTGTATAGCAATCAGCCCCAGCATTTT.

The chain employs TRBV18 and TRBJ1-3, with D unresolved. Trimming stripped 5 bases from V and 0 bases from J, with 11 bases between. The CDR3 sequence is 15 residues long. Germline V lookup: CDR1 KGHSH, CDR2 LQKENI. The CDR3 sequence is CASSSQVSSGNTIYF. In DNA form, the CDR3 reads TGTGCCAGCTCATCCCAAGTTAGCTCTGGAAACACCATATATTTT.

The chain joins TRBV19 to TRBJ2-7, with TRBD1 as a possible D gene (5 bases). Per the germline V gene, CDR1 is LNHDA and CDR2 is SQIVND (reference sequence). The CDR3 is made up of 13 amino acids. V lost 5 bases and J 4 bases, leaving 12 bases between the germline ends. In DNA, the CDR3 is TGTGCCAGTAGTGGGCCAGGGATATACGAGCAGTACTTC. Translating it yields CASSGPGIYEQYF.

V and J are TRBV5-1 and TRBJ1-3; no clear D. V shed 0 bases and J shed 2 bases, with 6 bases lying between them. CDR3 length: 14 residues. Germline CDR1 reads SGHRS; CDR2 reads YFSETQ. The CDR3 protein is CASSLGSTGNTIYF. CDR3 nucleotides: TGCGCCAGCAGCTTGGGTTCAACTGGAAACACCATATATTTT.

The chain employs TRBV7-9 and TRBJ1-2; unclear D gene. Germline CDR1 reads SEHNR; CDR2 reads FQNEAQ (reference sequence). The ends were cut back, 4 bases at V and 6 bases at J, with 18 bases in the middle. The CDR3 length is 15 residues. CDR3 in DNA: TGTGCCAGCAGCTCAGCCATAGCGCCCTCCGATGGCTACACCTTC. Protein product: CASSSAIAPSDGYTF.

This clone was recorded only once. The rearrangement uses TRBV19 and TRBJ1-4; possible D gene TRBD1, 5 bases. The CDR3 is 16 residues long. The ends were cut back, 3 bases at V and 8 bases at J, with 19 bases in the middle. Germline V gene lookup returns CDR1 LNHDA and CDR2 SQIVND (reference sequence). CDR3 sequence reads: CASSIVGLPVGEKLFF. CDR3 in DNA: TGTGCCAGTAGTATCGTGGGACTTCCAGTAGGGGAAAAACTGTTTTTT.

The V call is TRBV10-3, the J call TRBJ2-5, with unresolved D. CDR1 and CDR2 (germline): ENHRY, SYGVKD. The CDR3 is 13 amino acids. V was pared by 2 bases and J by 2 bases, with 6 bases between. The CDR3, as DNA: TGTGCCATCAGTGAGACGGAGCAAGAGACCCAGTACTTC. Protein sequence: CAISETEQETQYF.

The chain carries TRBV3-1 (or the pseudogene TRBV3-2) and TRBJ2-1; TRBD2 matches at 10 bases. The V gene end was trimmed by 0 bases and the J gene end by 0 bases; junction bases not matched to a gene: 11. The CDR3 length is 20 residues. Per germline, CDR1 LGHDT and CDR2 YNNKEL (reference sequence). The CDR3 here is CASSQDVLAGDLSSYNEQFF. The CDR3 region has the DNA TGTGCCAGCAGCCAAGATGTTCTAGCGGGAGATCTGAGCTCCTACAATGAGCAGTTCTTC.

This rearrangement joins TRBV5-1 to TRBJ1-1; 11 bases agree with TRBD1. This CDR3 has 16 residues. Looked up from germline, CDR1 is SGHRS and CDR2 is YFSETQ. V lost 6 bases to trimming and J lost 0 bases; unmatched junction nucleotides: 7. CDR3 region: CASTRTGGSMNTEAFF. The CDR3 nucleotides read TGCGCCAGCACCCGGACAGGGGGCTCAATGAACACTGAAGCTTTCTTT.

The rearrangement joins TRBV7-2 to TRBJ1-1; D call uncertain. V gave up 0 bases and J gave up 1 base, with 9 bases separating them. The V gene's germline CDR1 is SGHTA and CDR2 FQGNSA. This CDR3 region has 15 residues. This CDR3 reads CASSLASVQNTEAFF. CDR3 nucleotides: TGTGCCAGCAGCTTAGCGTCGGTCCAGAACACTGAAGCTTTCTTT.

The chain carries TRBV18 and TRBJ1-5, with TRBD1 matching 8 bases. V shed 4 bases, J shed 7 bases, and the junction held 3 bases outside the gene matches. CDR1 KGHSH and CDR2 LQKENI come from the germline V gene. CDR3 length: 13 amino acids. CDR3 sequence: CASSLGQGQPQHF. The DNA of the CDR3 is TGTGCCAGCTCACTCGGACAGGGACAGCCCCAGCATTTT.

This chain connects TRBV4-1 to TRBJ1-3; D is perhaps TRBD1 (6 bases). CDR3 length: 15 amino acids. CDR1 and CDR2 (germline): MGHRA, YSYEKL. V shed 3 bases and J shed 1 base, with 10 bases lying between them. The CDR3 spells CASSHPTGSGNTIYF. CDR3 coding DNA: TGCGCCAGCAGCCATCCTACAGGGTCTGGAAACACCATATATTTT.

The chain recombines TRBV7-3 with TRBJ2-1; 8 bases line up with TRBD1. Germline V CDR1 and CDR2: SGHTA, FQGTGA. The CDR3 loop spans 15 amino acids. The J segment lost 5 bases and the V segment lost 5 bases, leaving 8 bases of the junction unmatched. The CDR3 DNA sequence: TGTGCCAGCAGCGTGCGACAGGGGCTCGACAATGAGCAGTTCTTC. It yields the protein CASSVRQGLDNEQFF. Based on the CDR3 plus reference TRBV7-3 and TRBJ2-1, the full variable domain is GAGVSQTPSNKVTEKGKYVELRCDPISGHTALYWYRQSLGQGPEFLIYFQGTGAADDSGLPNDRFFAVRPEGSVSTLKIQRTERGDSAVYLCASSVRQGLDNEQFFGPGTRLTVL.

The CDR3 reads CASSLAGTSLYEQYF. Written as DNA, the CDR3 is TGTGCCAGCAGCTTAGCGGGGACTAGTCTCTACGAGCAGTACTTC. The chain carries TRBV7-6 and TRBJ2-7, with 8 bases identical to TRBD2. CDR3 length equals 15 residues. Germline CDR1 and CDR2: SGHVS and FNYEAQ. With 0 bases clipped from V and 3 bases from J, the junction kept 4 bases outside the gene matches.

This chain links TRBV20-1 with TRBJ2-1; D not resolved. The CDR3 contains 14 residues. Germline assignment: CDR1 DFQATT and CDR2 SNEGSKA (reference sequence). With 3 bases removed from V and 3 bases from J, the gap between germline ends came to 12 bases. CDR3 sequence: CSASFRSDYNEQFF. As DNA, the CDR3 is TGCAGTGCTAGTTTCCGGAGCGACTACAATGAGCAGTTCTTC.

This chain joins TRBV18 and TRBJ1-6; perhaps TRBD1 as D (6 bases). V gave up 6 bases and J gave up 7 bases, with 13 bases separating them. The CDR3 sequence is 14 residues long. The germline V gene encodes CDR1 KGHSH and CDR2 LQKENI. This chain's CDR3 is CASSATDRNSPLHF. DNA of the CDR3: TGTGCCAGCTCGGCCACGGACAGAAATTCACCCCTCCACTTT.